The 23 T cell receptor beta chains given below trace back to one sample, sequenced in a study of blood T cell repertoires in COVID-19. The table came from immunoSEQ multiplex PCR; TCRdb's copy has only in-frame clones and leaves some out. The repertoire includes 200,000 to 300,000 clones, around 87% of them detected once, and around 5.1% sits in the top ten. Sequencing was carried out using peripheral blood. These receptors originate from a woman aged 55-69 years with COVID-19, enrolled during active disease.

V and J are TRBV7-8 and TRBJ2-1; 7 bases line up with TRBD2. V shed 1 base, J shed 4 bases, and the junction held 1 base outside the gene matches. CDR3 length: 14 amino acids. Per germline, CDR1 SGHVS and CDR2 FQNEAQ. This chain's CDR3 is CASSLGGLYNEQFF. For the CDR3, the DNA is TGTGCCAGCAGCTTAGGGGGACTATACAATGAGCAGTTCTTC.

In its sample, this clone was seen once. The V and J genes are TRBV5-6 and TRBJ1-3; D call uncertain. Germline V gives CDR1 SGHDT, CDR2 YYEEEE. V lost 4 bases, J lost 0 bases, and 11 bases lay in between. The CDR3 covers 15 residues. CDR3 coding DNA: TGTGCCAGCAGCCCGGGATCCGGCTCTGGAAACACCATATATTTT. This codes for CASSPGSGSGNTIYF.

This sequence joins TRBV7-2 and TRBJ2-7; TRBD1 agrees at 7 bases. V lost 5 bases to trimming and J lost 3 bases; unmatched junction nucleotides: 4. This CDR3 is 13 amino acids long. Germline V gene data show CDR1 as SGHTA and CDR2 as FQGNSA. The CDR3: CASSPPGGYEQYF. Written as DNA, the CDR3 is TGTGCCAGCAGCCCACCAGGGGGCTACGAGCAGTACTTC.

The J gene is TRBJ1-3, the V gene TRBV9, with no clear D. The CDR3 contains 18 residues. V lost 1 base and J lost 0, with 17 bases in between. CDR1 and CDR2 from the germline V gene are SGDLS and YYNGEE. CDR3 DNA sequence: TGTGCCAGCAGCGTAAATTTGCAGGCCACCGACTCTGGAAACACCATATATTTT. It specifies CASSVNLQATDSGNTIYF.

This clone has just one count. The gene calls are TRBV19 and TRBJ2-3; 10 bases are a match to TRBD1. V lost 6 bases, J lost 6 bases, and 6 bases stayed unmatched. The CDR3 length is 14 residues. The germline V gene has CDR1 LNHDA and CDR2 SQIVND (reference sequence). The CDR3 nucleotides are TGTGCCAGTAGGCCCGACAGGGGGCGTGATACGCAGTATTTT. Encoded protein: CASRPDRGRDTQYF.

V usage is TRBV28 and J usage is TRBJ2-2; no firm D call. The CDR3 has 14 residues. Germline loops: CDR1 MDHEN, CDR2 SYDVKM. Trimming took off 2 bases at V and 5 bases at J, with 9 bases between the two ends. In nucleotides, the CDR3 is TGTGCCAGCAGTTTAACCCAGCGTACCGGGGAGCTGTTTTTT. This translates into CASSLTQRTGELFF.

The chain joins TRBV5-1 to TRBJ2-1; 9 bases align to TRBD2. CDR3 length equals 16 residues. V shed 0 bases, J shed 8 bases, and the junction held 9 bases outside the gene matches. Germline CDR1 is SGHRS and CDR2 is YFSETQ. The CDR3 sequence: CASSLEVAGAFDEQFF. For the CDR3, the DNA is TGCGCCAGCAGCTTGGAGGTAGCGGGAGCTTTCGATGAGCAGTTCTTC.

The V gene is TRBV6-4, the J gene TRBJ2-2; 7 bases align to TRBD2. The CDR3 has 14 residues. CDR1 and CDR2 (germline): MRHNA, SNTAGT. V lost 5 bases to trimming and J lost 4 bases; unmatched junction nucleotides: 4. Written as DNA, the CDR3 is TGTGCCAGCAGTCGACTAGCTTCCACCGGGGAGCTGTTTTTT. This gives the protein CASSRLASTGELFF.

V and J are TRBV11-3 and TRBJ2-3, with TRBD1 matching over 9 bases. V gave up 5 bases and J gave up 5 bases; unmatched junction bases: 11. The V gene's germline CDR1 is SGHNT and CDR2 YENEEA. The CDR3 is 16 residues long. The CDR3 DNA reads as TGTGCCAGCAGCATCCCGGGACAGGGTTTAGAAGATACGCAGTATTTT. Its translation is CASSIPGQGLEDTQYF.

The CDR3 DNA follows: TGCGCCAGCAGCCTCGGTCAGGGCGCGACGCGGAATGAGCAGTTCTTC. It yields the protein CASSLGQGATRNEQFF. The chain recombines TRBV4-1 with TRBJ2-1, with D maybe TRBD1 (5 bases). The CDR3 is made up of 16 amino acids. Trimming took off 4 bases at V and 7 bases at J, with 20 bases between the two ends. The V gene's germline CDR1 is MGHRA and CDR2 YSYEKL.

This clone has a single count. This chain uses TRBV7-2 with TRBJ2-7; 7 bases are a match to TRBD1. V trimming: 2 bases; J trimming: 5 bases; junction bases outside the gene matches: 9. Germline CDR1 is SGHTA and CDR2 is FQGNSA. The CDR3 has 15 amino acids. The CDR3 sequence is CASSLPPGGWNEQYF. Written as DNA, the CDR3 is TGTGCCAGCAGCTTACCTCCAGGGGGTTGGAACGAGCAGTACTTC. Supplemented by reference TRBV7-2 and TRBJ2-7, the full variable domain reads GAGVSQSPSNKVTEKGKDVELRCDPISGHTALYWYRQSLGQGLEFLIYFQGNSAPDKSGLPSDRFSAERTGGSVSTLTIQRTQQEDSAVYLCASSLPPGGWNEQYFGPGTRLTVT.

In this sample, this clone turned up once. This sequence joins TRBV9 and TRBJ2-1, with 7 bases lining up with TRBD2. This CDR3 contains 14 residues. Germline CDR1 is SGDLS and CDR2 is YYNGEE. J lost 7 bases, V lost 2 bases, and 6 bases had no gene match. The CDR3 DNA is TGTGCCAGCAGCGTGGAGCTAGCGGATAATGAGCAGTTCTTC. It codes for CASSVELADNEQFF.

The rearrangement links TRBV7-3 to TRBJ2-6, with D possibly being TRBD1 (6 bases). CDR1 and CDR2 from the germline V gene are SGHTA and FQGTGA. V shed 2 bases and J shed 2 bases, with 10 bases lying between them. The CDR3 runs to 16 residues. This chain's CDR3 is CASSLSQGTGANVLTF. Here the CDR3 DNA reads TGTGCCAGCAGCTTATCTCAGGGGACTGGGGCCAACGTCCTGACTTTC.

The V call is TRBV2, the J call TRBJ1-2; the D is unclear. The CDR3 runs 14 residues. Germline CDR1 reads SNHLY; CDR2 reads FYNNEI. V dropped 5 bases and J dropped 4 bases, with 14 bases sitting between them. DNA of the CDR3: TGTGCCAGCAGTCGACGTACAGAGACCTATGGCTACACCTTC. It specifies CASSRRTETYGYTF.

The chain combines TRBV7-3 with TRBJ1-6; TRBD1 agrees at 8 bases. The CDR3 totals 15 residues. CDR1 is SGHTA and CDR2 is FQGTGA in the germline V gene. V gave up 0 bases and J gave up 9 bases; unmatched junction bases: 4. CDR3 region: CASSLTGQGVSPLHF. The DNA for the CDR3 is TGTGCCAGCAGCTTAACCGGACAGGGAGTTTCACCCCTCCACTTT.

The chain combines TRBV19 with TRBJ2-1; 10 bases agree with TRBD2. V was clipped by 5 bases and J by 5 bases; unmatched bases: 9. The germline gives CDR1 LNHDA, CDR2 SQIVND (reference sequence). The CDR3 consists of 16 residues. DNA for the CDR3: TGTGCCAGTAGTGAACTAGCGGGAATAAACGACAATGAGCAGTTCTTC. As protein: CASSELAGINDNEQFF.

CDR3 in amino acids: CASSLRPRDTEAFF. The CDR3 DNA follows: TGTGCCAGCAGCCTCCGACCGCGGGACACTGAAGCTTTCTTT. V usage is TRBV7-2 and J usage is TRBJ1-1; D is ambiguous. Deletions cut 5 bases from V and 3 bases from J, with 13 bases between. In germline, CDR1 is SGHTA, CDR2 FQGNSA. The CDR3 consists of 14 residues.

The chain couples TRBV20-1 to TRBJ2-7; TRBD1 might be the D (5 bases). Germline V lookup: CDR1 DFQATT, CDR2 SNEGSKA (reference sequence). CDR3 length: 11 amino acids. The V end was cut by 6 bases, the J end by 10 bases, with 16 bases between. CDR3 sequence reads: CSARLGPPQYF. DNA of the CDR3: TGCAGTGCCAGATTGGGGCCCCCTCAGTACTTC.

The CDR3 here is CSARVGGGYTF. CDR3 DNA: TGCAGTGCTAGAGTAGGGGGTGGCTACACCTTC. V gene TRBV20-1 combines with J gene TRBJ1-2, with D perhaps TRBD1 (6 bases). The CDR3 loop spans 11 amino acids. V lost 1 base and J lost 7, with 7 bases in between. Per germline, CDR1 DFQATT and CDR2 SNEGSKA (reference sequence).

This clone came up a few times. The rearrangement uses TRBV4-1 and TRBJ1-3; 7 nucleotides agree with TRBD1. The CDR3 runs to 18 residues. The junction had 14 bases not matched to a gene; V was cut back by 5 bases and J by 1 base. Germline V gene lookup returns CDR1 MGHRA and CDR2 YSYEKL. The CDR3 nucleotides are TGCGCCAGCAGCGCCGGGACAGCTGAGATGATTTCTGGAAACACCATATATTTT. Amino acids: CASSAGTAEMISGNTIYF.

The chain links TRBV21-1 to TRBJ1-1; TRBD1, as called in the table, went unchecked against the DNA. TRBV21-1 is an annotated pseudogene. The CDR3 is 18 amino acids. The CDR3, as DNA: TGTGCCAGCAGCTTGAACCCCCAGGGGGAGGAAGGGGACACTGAAGCTTTCTTT. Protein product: CASSLNPQGEEGDTEAFF.

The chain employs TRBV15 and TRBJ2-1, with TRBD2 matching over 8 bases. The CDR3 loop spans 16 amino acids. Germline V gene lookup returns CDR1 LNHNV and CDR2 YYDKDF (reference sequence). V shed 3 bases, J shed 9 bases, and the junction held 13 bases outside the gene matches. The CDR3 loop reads CATSRLRGLGSSEQFF. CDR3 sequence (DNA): TGTGCCACCAGCAGGTTGAGGGGACTAGGTAGTAGTGAGCAGTTCTTC.

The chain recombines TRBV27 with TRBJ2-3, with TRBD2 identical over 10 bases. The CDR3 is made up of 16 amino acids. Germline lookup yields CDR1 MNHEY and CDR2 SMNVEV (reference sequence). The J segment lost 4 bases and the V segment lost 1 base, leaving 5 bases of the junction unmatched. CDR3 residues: CASSLYGLADADTQYF. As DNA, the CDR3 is TGTGCCAGCAGTTTATACGGACTAGCGGATGCAGATACGCAGTATTTT.